This entry describes one T cell receptor (beta chain). The antigen remains unidentified. The sample belongs to a study of PD-1 blockade in classical Hodgkin lymphoma. Across the study: Patients had nivolumab dosed at 3 mg/kg, delivered intravenously every 2 weeks. Whole-study results and caveats: Nivolumab starters within 1 year of ASCT were excluded.

All trial patients relapsed after autologous stem cell transplantation. The data were produced by immunoSEQ multiplex PCR, yet TCRdb's version contains in-frame clones alone and is incomplete. The sample lists over 35,000 clones, 75% to 90% occurring once. The source material was peripheral blood mononuclear cells (PBMCs), sampled at baseline. This clonotype was obtained from a human donor with classical Hodgkin lymphoma.

The CDR3 reads CASSSDSYTDTQYF. The CDR3 nucleotides read TGTGCCAGCAGCTCGGACTCTTACACAGATACGCAGTATTTT. V gene TRBV5-5 combines with J gene TRBJ2-3; possible D gene TRBD2, 5 bases. This CDR3 region has 14 residues. Trimming removed 3 bases from V and 2 bases from J, with 10 bases in between. Looked up from germline, CDR1 is SGHKS and CDR2 is YYEKEE (reference sequence).